The count of the clone carrying this TCR beta chain is one. The CDR3 contains 15 residues. Germline assignment: CDR1 MNHEY and CDR2 SMNVEV (reference sequence). Trimming removed 5 bases at V and 8 bases at J, with 22 bases between. Cohort placement rested on clinical history that participants reported themselves. This record comes from a study of blood T cell repertoires in COVID-19. Background on the study: The United States, Italy and Spain provided the acute and convalescent COVID-19 samples.

As processed by the authors: Estimates of nucleated cell counts were drawn from the amplification of reference gene primers. Assay: immunoSEQ multiplex PCR; the TCRdb copy retains only in-frame clones and omits some. V and J calls and clone size follow that table, whereas D and trimming were derived from the DNA. The sample has 200,000 to 250,000 clones; 70% to 90% are singletons. The sample taken for sequencing was PBMCs or T cells enriched from blood (not recorded which). This TCR was recovered from a man aged 30 to 39 with acute COVID-19. The chain recombines TRBV27 with TRBJ2-7; D might be TRBD1 (7 bases). CDR3: CASSKDRTLRGKQYF. CDR3 DNA sequence: TGTGCCAGCAGTAAGGACAGGACCCTGCGGGGAAAGCAGTACTTC.